This is a list of T cell receptor beta chains from one sample in a study of CD8+ T cells in alopecia areata. Only in-frame clones appear in the TCRdb table, and some are missing; sequencing was by immunoSEQ multiplex PCR. The sample includes under 250,000 clones, more than 45% seen only once; the top ten take around 1.4%. The source was CD4+ T cells sorted from blood, collected at week 4, from a patient treated with tofacitinib. The receptors derive from a human donor with alopecia areata. The CDR3 runs from the conserved cysteine through the conserved F or W. The D gene is left open where the match is weak. Where a row states a size, it is once, few, many or the class of an expanded clone; other rows omit it.

D,size,V,J,CDR3,DNA
-,-,TRBV4-3,TRBJ2-6,CASSQDWDAGANVLTF,TGCGCCAGCAGCCAAGATTGGGACGCTGGGGCCAACGTCCTGACTTTC
TRBD2,-,TRBV27,TRBJ2-7,CASRYQSGGIYEQYF,TGTGCCAGCAGGTACCAGAGCGGGGGGATCTATGAGCAGTACTTC
TRBD2,-,TRBV9,TRBJ2-7,CASSVVSGGSYEQYF,TGTGCCAGCAGCGTAGTAAGCGGGGGATCCTACGAGCAGTACTTC
-,-,TRBV5-1,TRBJ2-6,CASSLQVSGANVLTF,TGCGCCAGCAGCCTACAGGTCTCTGGGGCCAACGTCCTGACTTTC
TRBD1,few,TRBV29-1,TRBJ1-2,CSVDKQGDYYGYTF,TGCAGCGTTGATAAGCAGGGGGATTACTATGGCTACACCTTC
TRBD1,-,TRBV6-6,TRBJ2-4,CASSLTGQTVKNIQYF,TGTGCCAGCAGTTTGACAGGGCAGACAGTCAAAAACATTCAGTACTTC
-,-,TRBV6-6,TRBJ1-4,CASGMGKEKLFF,TGTGCCAGCGGGATGGGAAAGGAAAAACTGTTTTTT
TRBD2,few,TRBV4-3,TRBJ2-1,CASSQSTSGPEQFF,TGCGCCAGCAGCCAATCGACTAGCGGGCCCGAGCAGTTCTTC
TRBD2,-,TRBV4-3,TRBJ2-3,CASSQGRGGSTDTQYF,TGCGCCAGCAGCCAGGGCCGCGGGGGAAGCACAGATACGCAGTATTTT
-,-,TRBV10-1,TRBJ2-3,CASASDSRTDTQYF,TGCGCCAGCGCCTCGGACTCACGCACAGATACGCAGTATTTT
TRBD2,-,TRBV29-1,TRBJ2-7,CSVSGETSYEQYF,TGCAGCGTGAGCGGGGAAACCTCCTACGAGCAGTACTTC
-,-,TRBV14,TRBJ2-5,CASSQTLRETQYF,TGTGCCAGCAGCCAAACGCTCCGGGAGACCCAGTACTTC
-,many,TRBV14,TRBJ1-2,CASSQDSGFYGYTF,TGTGCCAGCAGCCAAGATTCAGGTTTCTATGGCTACACCTTC
-,-,TRBV5-1,TRBJ2-3,CASSFGQVGGTDTQYF,TGCGCCAGCAGCTTTGGACAAGTCGGGGGCACAGATACGCAGTATTTT
TRBD2,-,TRBV7-2,TRBJ2-1,CASSLRGTSGDEQFF,TGTGCCAGCAGCTTACGTGGGACTAGCGGCGATGAACAGTTCTTC
-,-,TRBV6-1,TRBJ2-4,CASSDELLAKNIQYF,TGTGCCAGCAGTGATGAGCTCCTAGCCAAAAACATTCAGTACTTC
TRBD1,-,TRBV29-1,TRBJ2-7,CSAKGDRASEQYF,TGCAGCGCGAAAGGGGACAGGGCAAGCGAGCAGTACTTC
TRBD1,-,TRBV6-5,TRBJ2-3,CASSDGPGQGQYF,TGTGCCAGCAGTGACGGACCGGGACAGGGTCAGTATTTT
-,few,TRBV10-3,TRBJ1-2,CAISRDMALYGYTF,TGTGCCATCAGTAGAGACATGGCCCTCTATGGCTACACCTTC
-,-,TRBV7-2,TRBJ1-3,CASSTSGQTGNTIYF,TGTGCCAGCAGCACTAGTGGACAAACTGGAAACACCATATATTTT
-,many,TRBV15,TRBJ2-1,CATSGGPRNEQFF,TGTGCCACCAGCGGGGGCCCTCGAAATGAGCAGTTCTTC
-,-,TRBV25-1,TRBJ2-5,CASSELVTFGQETQYF,TGTGCCAGCAGTGAATTGGTAACGTTTGGCCAAGAGACCCAGTACTTC
-,-,TRBV2,TRBJ1-2,CASSDVDYGYTF,TGTGCCAGCAGTGACGTAGACTATGGCTACACCTTC
-,-,TRBV29-1,TRBJ2-7,CSVDPGPGEQYF,TGCAGCGTTGATCCCGGCCCCGGGGAGCAGTACTTC
TRBD1,-,TRBV27,TRBJ1-1,CASSEGTAEAFF,TGTGCCAGCAGTGAGGGGACAGCTGAAGCTTTCTTT
-,-,TRBV7-2,TRBJ1-5,CASSLAGGTDGQPQHF,TGTGCCAGCAGCTTAGCGGGGGGGACCGATGGGCAGCCCCAGCATTTT
-,-,TRBV19,TRBJ2-7,CASSMGPGASSYEQYF,TGTGCCAGTAGTATGGGTCCGGGGGCCAGCTCCTACGAGCAGTACTTC
-,few,TRBV19,TRBJ2-2,CASSHLGTANTGELFF,TGTGCCAGTAGCCATCTCGGGACTGCTAACACCGGGGAGCTGTTTTTT